This record covers a single T cell receptor (beta chain). The antigen is not known. When the RNA was reverse transcribed, random hexamers were used with an input of roughly 0.45 to 1 ug. Amplification of TCR beta CDR3 spanned 54 Vbeta and 13 Jbeta via immunoSEQ multiplex PCR. Using its own MiXCR run on the immunoSEQ multiplex PCR reads, TCRdb lists one record per CDR3 protein. This table has around 110,000 distinct CDR3 sequences, about 95% appearing once. This entry belongs to a study of CD8 T cells in Susac syndrome. General study results and limits: Susac CD8+ clonal expansion peaked in TEMRA cells and active patients. In total CD8+ repertoires, fewer than 20 Susac-specific public clones were found, and in CD8+ TEMRA repertoires, five were found.

Germline loops: CDR1 SGDLS, CDR2 YYNGEE. The V and J ends lost 3 bases and 10 bases respectively, with 20 bases between them. This CDR3 is 15 amino acids long. Sequencing was carried out using CD8+ T cells from PBMCs. J is TRBJ2-1 and V is TRBV9, with D perhaps assigned TRBD1 or TRBD2 (5 bases each). This clonotype was obtained from a human donor with Susac syndrome. The CDR3 sequence is CASSGAGTPADEQFF. CDR3 sequence (DNA): TGTGCCAGCAGCGGAGCCGGGACGCCCGCTGACGAGCAGTTCTTC.